The clone carrying this T cell receptor beta chain was observed at least ten times. The CDR3 sequence is 13 residues long. V was trimmed by 6 bases and J by 3 bases, leaving 9 bases between them. Germline CDR1 DFQATT, CDR2 SNEGSKA (reference sequence). These data originate in a study of Graves' ophthalmopathy and Graves' hyperthyroidism. RNA transcripts were the source from which TCR beta CDR3 regions were amplified. RT-PCR with HTBI primers came first, then second-round multiplex PCR. TCRdb independently ran MiXCR on the multiplex PCR reads; one entry per CDR3 protein. The sample lists almost 750,000 distinct CDR3 sequences, roughly two fifths seen once, with approximately 46% in the top ten.

The material sequenced was peripheral blood. The receptor was isolated from an adult man with Graves' ophthalmopathy. V gene TRBV20-1 combines with J gene TRBJ1-6; D gene uncertain. CDR3 residues: CSATGIYNSPLHF. The CDR3, as DNA: TGCAGTGCAACCGGGATCTATAATTCACCCCTCCACTTT.